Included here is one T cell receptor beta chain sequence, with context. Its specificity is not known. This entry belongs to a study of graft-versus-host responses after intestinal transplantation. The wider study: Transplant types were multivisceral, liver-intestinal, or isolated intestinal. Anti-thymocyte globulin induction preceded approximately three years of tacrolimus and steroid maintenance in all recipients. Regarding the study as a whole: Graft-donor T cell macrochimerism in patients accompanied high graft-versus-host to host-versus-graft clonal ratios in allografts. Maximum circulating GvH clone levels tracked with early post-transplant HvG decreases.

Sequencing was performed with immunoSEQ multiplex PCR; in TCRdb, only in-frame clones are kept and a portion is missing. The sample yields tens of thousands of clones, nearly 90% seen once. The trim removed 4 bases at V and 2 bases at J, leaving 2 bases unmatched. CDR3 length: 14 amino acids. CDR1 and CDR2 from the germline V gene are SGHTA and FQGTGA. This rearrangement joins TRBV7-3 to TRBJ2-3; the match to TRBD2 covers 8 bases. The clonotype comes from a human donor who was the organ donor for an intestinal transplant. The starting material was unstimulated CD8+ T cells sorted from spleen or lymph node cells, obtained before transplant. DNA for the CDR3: TGTGCCAGCAGCTCGCGGGGGGACACAGATACGCAGTATTTT. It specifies CASSSRGDTDTQYF.